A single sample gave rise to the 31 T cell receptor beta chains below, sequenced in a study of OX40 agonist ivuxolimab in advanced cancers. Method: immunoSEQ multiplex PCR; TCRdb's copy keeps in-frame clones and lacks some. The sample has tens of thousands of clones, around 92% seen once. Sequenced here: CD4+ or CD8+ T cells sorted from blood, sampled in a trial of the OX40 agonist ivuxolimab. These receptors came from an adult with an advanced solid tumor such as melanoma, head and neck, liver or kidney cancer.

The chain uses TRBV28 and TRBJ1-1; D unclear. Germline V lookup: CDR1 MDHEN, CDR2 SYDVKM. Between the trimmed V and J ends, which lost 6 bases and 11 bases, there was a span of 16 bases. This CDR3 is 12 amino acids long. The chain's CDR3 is CASRDRGPRAFF. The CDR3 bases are TGTGCCAGCAGGGATCGCGGTCCTCGGGCTTTCTTT. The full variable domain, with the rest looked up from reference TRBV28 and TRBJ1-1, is DVKVTQSSRYLVKRTGEKVFLECVQDMDHENMFWYRQDPGLGLRLIYFSYDVKMKEKGDIPEGYSVSREKKERFSLILESASTNQTSMYLCASRDRGPRAFFGQGTRLTVV.

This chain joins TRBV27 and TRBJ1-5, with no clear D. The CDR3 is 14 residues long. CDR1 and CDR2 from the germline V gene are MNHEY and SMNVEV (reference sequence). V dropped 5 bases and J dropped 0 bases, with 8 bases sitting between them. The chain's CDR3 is CASSTLYSNQPQHF. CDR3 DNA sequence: TGTGCCAGCAGTACGCTATATAGCAATCAGCCCCAGCATTTT.

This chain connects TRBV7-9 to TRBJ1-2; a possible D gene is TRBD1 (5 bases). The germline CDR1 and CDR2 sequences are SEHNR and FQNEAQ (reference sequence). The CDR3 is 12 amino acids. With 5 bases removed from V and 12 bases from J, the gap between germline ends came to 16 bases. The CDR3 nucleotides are TGTGCCAGCAGCGCTCGACAGTTTCTCGACACCTTC. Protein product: CASSARQFLDTF.

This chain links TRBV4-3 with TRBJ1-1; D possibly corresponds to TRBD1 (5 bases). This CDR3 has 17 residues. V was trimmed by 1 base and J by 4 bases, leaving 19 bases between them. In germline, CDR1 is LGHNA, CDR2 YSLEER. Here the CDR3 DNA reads TGCGCCAGCAGCCAAGGGGTATTCTCAGGGCCTGGCACTGAAGCTTTCTTT. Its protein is CASSQGVFSGPGTEAFF.

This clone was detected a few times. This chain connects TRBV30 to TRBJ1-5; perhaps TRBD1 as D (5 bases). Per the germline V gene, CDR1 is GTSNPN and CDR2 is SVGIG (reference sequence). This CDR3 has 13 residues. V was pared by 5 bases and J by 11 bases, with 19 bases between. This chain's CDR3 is CAWGTGEDWTQHF. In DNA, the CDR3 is TGTGCCTGGGGGACCGGGGAAGATTGGACCCAGCATTTT.

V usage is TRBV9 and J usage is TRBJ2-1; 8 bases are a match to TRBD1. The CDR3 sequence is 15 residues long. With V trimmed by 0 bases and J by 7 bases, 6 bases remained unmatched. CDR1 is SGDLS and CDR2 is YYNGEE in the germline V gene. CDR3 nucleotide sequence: TGTGCCAGCAGCGTAGAAGGACAGGGTCGGAATGAGCAGTTCTTC. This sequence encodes CASSVEGQGRNEQFF. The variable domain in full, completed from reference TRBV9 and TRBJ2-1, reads DSGVTQTPKHLITATGQRVTLRCSPRSGDLSVYWYQQSLDQGLQFLIQYYNGEERAKGNILERFSAQQFPDLHSELNLSSLELGDSALYFCASSVEGQGRNEQFFGPGTRLTVL.

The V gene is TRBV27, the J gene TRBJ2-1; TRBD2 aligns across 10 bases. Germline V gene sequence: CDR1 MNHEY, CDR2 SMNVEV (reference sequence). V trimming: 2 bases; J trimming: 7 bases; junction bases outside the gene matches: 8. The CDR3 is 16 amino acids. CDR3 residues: CASSLVRLAGGNEQFF. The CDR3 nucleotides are TGTGCCAGCAGTTTAGTACGTTTAGCGGGAGGTAATGAGCAGTTCTTC.

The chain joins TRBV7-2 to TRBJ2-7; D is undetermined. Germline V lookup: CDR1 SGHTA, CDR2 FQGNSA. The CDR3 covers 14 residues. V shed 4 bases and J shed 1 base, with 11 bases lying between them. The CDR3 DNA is TGTGCCAGCAGCTCCATACTAATATCCTACGAGCAGTACTTC. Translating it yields CASSSILISYEQYF.

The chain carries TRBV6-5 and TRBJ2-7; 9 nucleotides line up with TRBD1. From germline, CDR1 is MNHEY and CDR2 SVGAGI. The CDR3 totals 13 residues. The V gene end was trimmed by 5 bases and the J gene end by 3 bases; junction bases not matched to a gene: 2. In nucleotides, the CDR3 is TGTGCCAGCAGTGCGACAGGGGGCTACGAGCAGTACTTC. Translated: CASSATGGYEQYF.

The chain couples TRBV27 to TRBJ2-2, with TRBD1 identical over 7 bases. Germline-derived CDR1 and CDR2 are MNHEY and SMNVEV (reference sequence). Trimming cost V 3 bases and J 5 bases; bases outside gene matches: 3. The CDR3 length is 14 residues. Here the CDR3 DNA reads TGTGCCAGCAGTTTGTACAGGGGAACCGGGGAGCTGTTTTTT. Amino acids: CASSLYRGTGELFF.

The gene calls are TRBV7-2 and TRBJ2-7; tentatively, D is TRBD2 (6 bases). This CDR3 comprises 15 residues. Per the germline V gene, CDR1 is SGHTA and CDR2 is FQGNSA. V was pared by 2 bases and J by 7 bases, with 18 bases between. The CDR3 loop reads CASSLSIGRGMEQYF. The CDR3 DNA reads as TGTGCCAGCAGCTTAAGTATAGGACGCGGGATGGAGCAGTACTTC.

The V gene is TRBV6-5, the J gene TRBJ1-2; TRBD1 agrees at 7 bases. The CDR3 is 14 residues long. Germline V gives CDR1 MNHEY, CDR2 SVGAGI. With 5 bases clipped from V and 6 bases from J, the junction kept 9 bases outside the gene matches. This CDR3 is CASSPGTESHGYTF. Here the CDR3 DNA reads TGTGCCAGCAGTCCCGGGACAGAGTCCCATGGCTACACCTTC.

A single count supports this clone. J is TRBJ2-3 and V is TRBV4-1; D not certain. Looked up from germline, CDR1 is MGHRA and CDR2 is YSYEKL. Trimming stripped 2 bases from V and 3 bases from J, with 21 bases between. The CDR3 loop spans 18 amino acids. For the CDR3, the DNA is TGCGCCAGCAGCCAAAATATTTACCGAGCGTCCCCAACAGATACGCAGTATTTT. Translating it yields CASSQNIYRASPTDTQYF.

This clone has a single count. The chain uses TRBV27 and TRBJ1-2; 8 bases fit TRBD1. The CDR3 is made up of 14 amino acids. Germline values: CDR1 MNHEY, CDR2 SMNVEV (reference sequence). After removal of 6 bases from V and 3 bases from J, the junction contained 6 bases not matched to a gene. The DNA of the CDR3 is TGTGCCAGCAGCCTTCAGGGGGCCTACTATGGCTACACCTTC. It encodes CASSLQGAYYGYTF.

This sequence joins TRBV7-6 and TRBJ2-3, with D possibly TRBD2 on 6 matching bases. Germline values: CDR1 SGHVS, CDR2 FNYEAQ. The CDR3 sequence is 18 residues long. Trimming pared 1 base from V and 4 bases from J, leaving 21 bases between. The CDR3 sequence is CASSLEASVYIAPDTQYF. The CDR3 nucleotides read TGTGCCAGCAGCTTAGAGGCTAGCGTCTATATTGCACCAGATACGCAGTATTTT. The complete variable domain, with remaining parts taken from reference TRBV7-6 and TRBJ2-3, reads GAGVSQSPRYKVTKRGQDVALRCDPISGHVSLYWYRQALGQGPEFLTYFNYEAQQDKSGLPNDRFSAERPEGSISTLTIQRTEQRDSAMYRCASSLEASVYIAPDTQYFGPGTRLTVL.

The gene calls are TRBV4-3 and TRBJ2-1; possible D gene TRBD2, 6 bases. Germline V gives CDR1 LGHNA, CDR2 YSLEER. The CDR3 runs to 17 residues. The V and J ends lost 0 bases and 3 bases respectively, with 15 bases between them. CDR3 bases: TGCGCCAGCAGCCAAGATCAAATGGGCGGGAACTACAATGAGCAGTTCTTC. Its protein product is CASSQDQMGGNYNEQFF.

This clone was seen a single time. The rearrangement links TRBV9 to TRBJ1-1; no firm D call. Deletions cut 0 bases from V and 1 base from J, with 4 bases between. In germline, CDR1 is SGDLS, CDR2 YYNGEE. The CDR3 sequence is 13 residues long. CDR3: CASSVDWNTEAFF. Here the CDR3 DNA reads TGTGCCAGCAGCGTAGACTGGAACACTGAAGCTTTCTTT.

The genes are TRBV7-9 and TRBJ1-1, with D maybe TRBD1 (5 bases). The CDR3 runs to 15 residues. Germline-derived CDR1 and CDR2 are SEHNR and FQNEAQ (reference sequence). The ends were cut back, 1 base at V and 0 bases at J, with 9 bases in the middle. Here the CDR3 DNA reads TGTGCCAGCAGCTTAGGGCTGGGGCTGAACACTGAAGCTTTCTTT. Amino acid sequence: CASSLGLGLNTEAFF.

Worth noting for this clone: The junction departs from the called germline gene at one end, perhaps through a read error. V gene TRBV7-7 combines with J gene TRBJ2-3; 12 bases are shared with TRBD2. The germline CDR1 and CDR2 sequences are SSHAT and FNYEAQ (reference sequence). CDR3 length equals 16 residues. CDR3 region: CASSLSVGLAGDTQYF. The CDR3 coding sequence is TGTGCTAGCAGCTTATCGGTGGGACTAGCGGGAGATACGCAGTATTTT.

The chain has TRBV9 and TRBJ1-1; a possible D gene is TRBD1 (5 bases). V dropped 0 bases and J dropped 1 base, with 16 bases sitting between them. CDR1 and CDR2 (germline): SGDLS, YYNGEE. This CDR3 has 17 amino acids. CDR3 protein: CASSVAGNVPKNTEAFF. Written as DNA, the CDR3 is TGTGCCAGCAGCGTAGCAGGGAACGTACCGAAGAACACTGAAGCTTTCTTT. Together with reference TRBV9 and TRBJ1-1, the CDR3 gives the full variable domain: DSGVTQTPKHLITATGQRVTLRCSPRSGDLSVYWYQQSLDQGLQFLIQYYNGEERAKGNILERFSAQQFPDLHSELNLSSLELGDSALYFCASSVAGNVPKNTEAFFGQGTRLTVV.

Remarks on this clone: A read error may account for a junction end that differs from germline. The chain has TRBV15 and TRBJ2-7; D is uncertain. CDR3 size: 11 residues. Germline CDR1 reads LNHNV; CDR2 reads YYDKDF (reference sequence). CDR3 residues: CATSGDYEQYF. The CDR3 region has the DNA TGTGCCACCAGCGGAGACTACGAGCAGTACTTC.

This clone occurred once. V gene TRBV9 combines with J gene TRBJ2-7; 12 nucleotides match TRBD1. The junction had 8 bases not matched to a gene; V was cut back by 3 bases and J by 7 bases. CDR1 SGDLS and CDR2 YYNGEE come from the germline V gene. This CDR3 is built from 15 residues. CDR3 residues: CASSESGTGGEEQYF. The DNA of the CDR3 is TGTGCCAGCAGCGAATCCGGGACAGGGGGCGAGGAGCAGTACTTC.

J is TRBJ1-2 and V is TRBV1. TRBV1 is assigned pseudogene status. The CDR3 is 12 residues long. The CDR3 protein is CTSSQGGGGYTF. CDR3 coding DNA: TGCACCAGCAGCCAGGGGGGCGGTGGCTACACCTTC.

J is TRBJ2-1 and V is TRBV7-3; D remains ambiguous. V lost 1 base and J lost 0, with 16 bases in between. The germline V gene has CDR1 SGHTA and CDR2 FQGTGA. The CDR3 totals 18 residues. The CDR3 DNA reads TGTGCCAGCAGCTTAATGGGTGCCAGCAGGAGCTCCTACAATGAGCAGTTCTTC. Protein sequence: CASSLMGASRSSYNEQFF.

The CDR3 spells CASSLGREPDYEQYF. The CDR3 DNA reads TGCGCCAGCAGCCTAGGTAGAGAACCAGACTACGAGCAGTACTTC. This chain joins TRBV4-3 and TRBJ2-7; D is ambiguous. The V end lost 4 bases, the J end lost 3 bases, and 16 bases lay between the germline ends. CDR3 length equals 15 residues. Germline V gene data show CDR1 as LGHNA and CDR2 as YSLEER.

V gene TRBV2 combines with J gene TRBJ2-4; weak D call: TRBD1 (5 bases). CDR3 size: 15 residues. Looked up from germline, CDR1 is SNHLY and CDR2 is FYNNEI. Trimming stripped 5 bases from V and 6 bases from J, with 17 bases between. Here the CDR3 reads CASSPQGLIPNIQYF. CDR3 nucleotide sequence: TGTGCCAGCAGTCCTCAGGGCCTGATACCAAACATTCAGTACTTC.

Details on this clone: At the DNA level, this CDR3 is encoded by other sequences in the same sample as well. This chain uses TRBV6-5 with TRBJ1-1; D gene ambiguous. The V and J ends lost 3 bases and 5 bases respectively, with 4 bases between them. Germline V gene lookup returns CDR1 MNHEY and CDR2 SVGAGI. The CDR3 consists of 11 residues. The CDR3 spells CASSYGTEAFF. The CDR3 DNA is TGTGCCAGCAGTTATGGGACTGAAGCTTTCTTT.

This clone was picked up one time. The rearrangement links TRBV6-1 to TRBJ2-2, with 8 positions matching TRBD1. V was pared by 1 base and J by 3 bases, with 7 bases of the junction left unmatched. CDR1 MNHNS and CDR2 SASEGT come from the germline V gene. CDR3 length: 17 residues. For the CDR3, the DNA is TGTGCCAGCAGTGAAGTTCGGACAGGGCCCTACACCGGGGAGCTGTTTTTT. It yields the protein CASSEVRTGPYTGELFF.

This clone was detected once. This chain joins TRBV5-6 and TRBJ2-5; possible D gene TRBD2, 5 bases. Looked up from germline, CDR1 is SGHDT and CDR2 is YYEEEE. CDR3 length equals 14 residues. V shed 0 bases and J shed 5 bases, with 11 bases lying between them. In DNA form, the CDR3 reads TGTGCCAGCAGCTTGGCTTCACTAGAGGAGACCCAGTACTTC. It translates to CASSLASLEETQYF.

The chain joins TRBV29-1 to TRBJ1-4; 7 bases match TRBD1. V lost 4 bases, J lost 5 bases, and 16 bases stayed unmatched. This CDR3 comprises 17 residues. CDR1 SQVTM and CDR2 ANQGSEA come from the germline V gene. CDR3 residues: CSVVYEGQREENEKLFF. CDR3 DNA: TGCAGCGTTGTTTACGAGGGACAGAGGGAAGAAAATGAAAAACTGTTTTTT.

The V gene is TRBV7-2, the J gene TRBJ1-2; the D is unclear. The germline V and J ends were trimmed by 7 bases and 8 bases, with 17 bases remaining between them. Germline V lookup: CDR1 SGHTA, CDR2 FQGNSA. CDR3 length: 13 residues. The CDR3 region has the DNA TGTGCCAGCATCAAACCTCCAAGTGGCGGCTACACCTTC. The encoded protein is CASIKPPSGGYTF. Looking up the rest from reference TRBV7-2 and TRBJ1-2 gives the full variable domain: GAGVSQSPSNKVTEKGKDVELRCDPISGHTALYWYRQSLGQGLEFLIYFQGNSAPDKSGLPSDRFSAERTGGSVSTLTIQRTQQEDSAVYLCASIKPPSGGYTFGSGTRLTVV.